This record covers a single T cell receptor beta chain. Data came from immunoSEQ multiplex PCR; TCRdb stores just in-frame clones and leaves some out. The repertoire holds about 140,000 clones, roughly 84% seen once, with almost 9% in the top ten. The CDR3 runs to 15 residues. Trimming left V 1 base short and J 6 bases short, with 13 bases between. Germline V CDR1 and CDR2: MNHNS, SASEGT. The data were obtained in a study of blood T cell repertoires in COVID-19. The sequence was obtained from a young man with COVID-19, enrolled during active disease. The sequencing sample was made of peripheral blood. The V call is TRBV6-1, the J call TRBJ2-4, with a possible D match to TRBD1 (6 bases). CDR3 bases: TGTGCCAGCAGTGAAGGGGTAGGGGGTACAAACATTCAGTACTTC. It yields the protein CASSEGVGGTNIQYF.